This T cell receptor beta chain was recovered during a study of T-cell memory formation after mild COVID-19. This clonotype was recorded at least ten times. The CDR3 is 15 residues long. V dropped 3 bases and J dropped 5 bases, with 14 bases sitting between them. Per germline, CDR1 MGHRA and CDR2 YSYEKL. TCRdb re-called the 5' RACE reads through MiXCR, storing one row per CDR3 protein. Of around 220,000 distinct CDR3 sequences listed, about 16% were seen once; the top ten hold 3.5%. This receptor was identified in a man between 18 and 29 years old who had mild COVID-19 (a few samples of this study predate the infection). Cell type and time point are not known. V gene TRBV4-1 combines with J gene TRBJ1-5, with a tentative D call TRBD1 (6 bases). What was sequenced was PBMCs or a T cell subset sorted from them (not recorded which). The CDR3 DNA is TGCGCCAGCAGCCACTATGGGGGCTTTGATCAGCCCCAGCATTTT. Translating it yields CASSHYGGFDQPQHF.